A single sample gave rise to the 27 T cell receptor beta chains below, sequenced in a study of human T cells and chemical hapten exposure (dated by TCRdb to the early 2020s). To prepare the library, RACE was applied. Sequencing used a NextSeq 500. The public reads were quality trimmed at Q25 with fastp and then assembled into clones with MiXCR by TCRdb, keeping productive beta chains. Each entry is one CDR3 protein sequence, shown with its most common DNA and genes. This sample has roughly 40,000 distinct CDR3 sequences in its table, and just under 9% of those were observed once. Over 12% of the sample is in the top ten clones. The time point label, read with the paper, signifies: patch test 2, 6 weeks after DPC sensitization. The intended sense of this specimen's treatment or condition label: therapeutic diphenylcyclopropenone sensitization with weekly scalp DPC. The source was whole blood, collected in connection with sensitization to the hapten diphenylcyclopropenone (DPC). The receptors come from a woman aged 40 to 50 with alopecia areata. Some clones in this sample may be carry-over from other donors' samples.

At least ten counts were recorded for this clonotype. The chain combines TRBV28 with TRBJ2-6; 9 bases are shared with TRBD1. This CDR3 is built from 18 residues. V was clipped by 2 bases and J by 2 bases; unmatched bases: 7. The germline V gene has CDR1 MDHEN and CDR2 SYDVKM. The CDR3 DNA is TGTGCCAGCAGTTTAAATACAGGGGGCATGGCTGGGGCCAACGTCCTGACTTTC. Amino acid sequence: CASSLNTGGMAGANVLTF. Complete variable domain (other parts from reference TRBV28 and TRBJ2-6): DVKVTQSSRYLVKRTGEKVFLECVQDMDHENMFWYRQDPGLGLRLIYFSYDVKMKEKGDIPEGYSVSREKKERFSLILESASTNQTSMYLCASSLNTGGMAGANVLTFGAGSRLTVL.

The rearrangement uses TRBV29-1 and TRBJ2-3; D not certain. CDR1 is SQVTM and CDR2 is ANQGSEA in the germline V gene. The germline V and J ends were trimmed by 5 bases and 4 bases, with 7 bases remaining between them. The CDR3 covers 11 residues. CDR3 amino acids: CSVWWADTQYF. The DNA for the CDR3 is TGCAGCGTTTGGTGGGCAGATACGCAGTATTTT.

Many counts were recorded for this clonotype. V usage is TRBV25-1 and J usage is TRBJ2-2; D is undetermined. CDR3 length: 14 amino acids. From germline, CDR1 is MGHDK and CDR2 SYGVNS. V was shortened by 6 bases and J by 3 bases, with 11 bases between the two germline ends. CDR3 nucleotides: TGTGCCAGCAGCCCCGGCGAGGACACCGGGGAGCTGTTTTTT. Translation: CASSPGEDTGELFF. The full variable domain, rest sourced from reference TRBV25-1 and TRBJ2-2, is EADIYQTPRYLVIGTGKKITLECSQTMGHDKMYWYQQDPGMELHLIHYSYGVNSTEKGDLSSESTVSRIRTEHFPLTLESARPSHTSQYLCASSPGEDTGELFFGEGSRLTVL.

The chain recombines TRBV5-4 with TRBJ1-2; the D gene is possibly TRBD1 (5 bases). The CDR3 has 14 amino acids. Trimming stripped 3 bases from V and 8 bases from J, with 17 bases between. The V gene's germline CDR1 is SGHNT and CDR2 YYREEE (reference sequence). The CDR3 bases are TGTGCCAGCAGCTATCAGGGCCCCAGAGGAGGCTACACCTTC. It specifies CASSYQGPRGGYTF.

The chain couples TRBV12-3 or TRBV12-4 to TRBJ2-7, with 10 bases aligning to TRBD1. CDR3 size: 15 residues. The V and J ends lost 3 bases and 4 bases, in that order; junction bases with no gene match: 6. CDR3 sequence reads: CASSFGTGVFYEQYF. The CDR3 nucleotides read TGTGCCAGCAGTTTTGGGACAGGGGTCTTTTACGAGCAGTACTTC.

This clonotype was seen ten or more times. The chain combines TRBV29-1 with TRBJ2-7; 9 bases align to TRBD1. Trimming removed 7 bases from V and 11 bases from J; junction bases left unmatched: 9. The CDR3 covers 11 residues. Germline-derived CDR1 and CDR2 are SQVTM and ANQGSEA. CDR3 protein: CSAGERDREYF. The CDR3 nucleotides read TGCAGCGCGGGGGAGCGGGACAGGGAGTACTTC.

This clonotype was observed many times. This CDR3 is CASIHSGQGEAFF. In DNA, the CDR3 is TGTGCCAGTATTCACTCCGGACAGGGAGAAGCTTTCTTT. V and J are TRBV19 and TRBJ1-1; 8 nucleotides align to TRBD1. Germline V gene sequence: CDR1 LNHDA, CDR2 SQIVND (reference sequence). The CDR3 covers 13 residues. Trimming removed 7 bases from V and 8 bases from J; junction bases left unmatched: 9.

This clonotype has only a few counts. The chain is built from TRBV29-1 and TRBJ1-1, with 7 bases matching TRBD1. The CDR3 runs to 13 residues. J lost 5 bases, V lost 6 bases, and 9 bases had no gene match. Germline-derived CDR1 and CDR2 are SQVTM and ANQGSEA. DNA of the CDR3: TGCAGCGTCGTCACAGGGGATGTGACTGAAGCTTTCTTT. Translating gives CSVVTGDVTEAFF.

The CDR3 loop reads CASSPEGRGEKLFF. The CDR3 region has the DNA TGCGCCAGCAGCCCCGAGGGCAGGGGTGAAAAACTGTTTTTT. The rearrangement uses TRBV5-1 and TRBJ1-4, with a possible D match to TRBD1 (6 bases). With 4 bases removed from V and 7 bases from J, the gap between germline ends came to 14 bases. Germline CDR1 SGHRS, CDR2 YFSETQ. This CDR3 is built from 14 residues.

This clonotype was detected many times. The V gene is TRBV6-1, the J gene TRBJ2-4; no firm D call. Germline V gives CDR1 MNHNS, CDR2 SASEGT. The CDR3 spans 14 residues. V gave up 3 bases and J gave up 0 bases, with 6 bases separating them. CDR3 in amino acids: CASSEGLAKNIQYF. The CDR3 nucleotides are TGTGCCAGCAGTGAGGGATTAGCCAAAAACATTCAGTACTTC.

The chain has TRBV14 and TRBJ1-2, with TRBD1 matching 8 bases. The CDR3 spans 14 residues. Germline values: CDR1 SGHDN, CDR2 FVKESK. V trimming: 2 bases; J trimming: 7 bases; junction bases outside the gene matches: 6. The CDR3 is CASSQMDREAGYTF. The CDR3 nucleotides are TGTGCCAGCAGCCAAATGGACAGGGAGGCTGGCTACACCTTC.

The V and J genes are TRBV4-2 and TRBJ1-5, with D possibly TRBD1 on 5 matching bases. The germline V and J ends were trimmed by 0 bases and 10 bases, with 16 bases remaining between them. The CDR3 is 15 amino acids. In germline, CDR1 is LGHNA, CDR2 YNFKEQ. As DNA, the CDR3 is TGTGCCAGCAGCCAAGACGATGCACGGGGGGTTCCCCAGCATTTT. Translation: CASSQDDARGVPQHF.

This clonotype was observed many times. The V and J genes are TRBV5-1 and TRBJ2-4; tentatively, D is TRBD1 (6 bases). V gave up 5 bases and J gave up 0 bases, with 9 bases separating them. The germline V gene has CDR1 SGHRS and CDR2 YFSETQ. This CDR3 comprises 14 residues. The CDR3: CASRTGLAKNIQYF. The CDR3 coding sequence is TGCGCCAGCAGGACAGGCTTAGCCAAAAACATTCAGTACTTC.

The chain carries TRBV6-5 and TRBJ2-7, with D unclear. Germline CDR1 and CDR2: MNHEY and SVGAGI. The CDR3 has 14 amino acids. Deletions cut 6 bases from V and 5 bases from J, with 17 bases between. This chain's CDR3 is CASSPRRFPHEQYF. In DNA form, the CDR3 reads TGTGCCAGCAGCCCTCGGCGATTCCCCCACGAGCAGTACTTC.

The chain recombines TRBV3-1 with TRBJ1-3; 9 nucleotides align to TRBD1. Trimming took 4 bases from V and 2 from J; bases not matched to a gene: 6. This CDR3 region has 16 residues. Germline V gives CDR1 LGHDT, CDR2 YNNKEL (reference sequence). CDR3 coding DNA: TGTGCCAGCAGCCTAGAGGGGACAGGGACTGGAAACACCATATATTTT. Its protein product is CASSLEGTGTGNTIYF.

This clonotype was recorded at least ten times. The chain carries TRBV4-1 and TRBJ2-7, with 9 bases aligning to TRBD1. V shed 4 bases, J shed 4 bases, and the junction held 8 bases outside the gene matches. The CDR3 has 15 residues. In germline, CDR1 is MGHRA, CDR2 YSYEKL. CDR3: CASSPAGQGLYEQYF. The DNA of the CDR3 is TGCGCCAGCAGCCCAGCGGGACAGGGACTTTACGAGCAGTACTTC.

This clonotype came up many times. The chain uses TRBV7-9 and TRBJ1-5; D is ambiguous. Per the germline V gene, CDR1 is SEHNR and CDR2 is FQNEAQ (reference sequence). The CDR3 has 16 amino acids. V was trimmed by 1 base and J by 0 bases, leaving 10 bases between them. The CDR3 coding sequence is TGTGCCAGCAGCTTAGGGGCCGGGAATAGCAATCAGCCCCAGCATTTT. As protein: CASSLGAGNSNQPQHF.

This clonotype was recorded at least ten times. The V gene is TRBV18, the J gene TRBJ2-5; the D is unclear. The CDR3 spans 16 residues. Germline V lookup: CDR1 KGHSH, CDR2 LQKENI. V was shortened by 3 bases and J by 0 bases, with 14 bases between the two germline ends. CDR3 residues: CASSPLTAKNQETQYF. CDR3 coding DNA: TGTGCCAGCTCACCTTTGACCGCTAAAAACCAAGAGACCCAGTACTTC.

This clonotype was observed at least ten times. The chain employs TRBV9 and TRBJ2-3, with D perhaps matching TRBD2 (7 bases). Trimming pared 6 bases from V and 0 bases from J, leaving 26 bases between. In germline, CDR1 is SGDLS, CDR2 YYNGEE. The CDR3 is 19 residues long. For the CDR3, the DNA is TGTGCCAGCACTAGTGGTCCCTCGGGACGGGGGGCAAGCACAGATACGCAGTATTTT. Translated: CASTSGPSGRGASTDTQYF.

Comment on this clonotype: A much bigger clone sits one base away, suggesting this may be a read error. The chain uses TRBV2 and TRBJ2-7; unclear D gene. CDR1 is SNHLY and CDR2 is FYNNEI in the germline V gene. V shed 6 bases and J shed 4 bases, with 7 bases lying between them. The CDR3 has 11 amino acids. CDR3 DNA: TGTGCCAGCAGAGATCAGTACGAGCAGTACTTC. Amino acid sequence: CASRDQYEQYF.

This clonotype is medium-sized. V is TRBV29-1 and J is TRBJ1-1; D gene ambiguous. CDR3 length: 11 amino acids. V lost 7 bases to trimming and J lost 8 bases, with 14 bases between them. The germline V gene has CDR1 SQVTM and CDR2 ANQGSEA. The CDR3 sequence is CSASDSREAFF. CDR3 bases: TGCAGCGCTTCGGACTCCCGCGAAGCTTTCTTT.

This chain links TRBV4-1 with TRBJ1-2; the match to TRBD1 covers 7 bases. The CDR3 totals 14 residues. The germline gives CDR1 MGHRA, CDR2 YSYEKL. With V trimmed by 4 bases and J by 7 bases, 9 bases remained unmatched. In DNA, the CDR3 is TGCGCCAGCAGCCGATATACAGGGGTGACTGGCTACACCTTC. It specifies CASSRYTGVTGYTF.

This clonotype is medium-sized. The V and J genes are TRBV11-2 and TRBJ2-5; possible D gene TRBD2, 5 bases. The CDR3 is 14 amino acids. CDR1 SGHAT and CDR2 FQNNGV come from the germline V gene. V was shortened by 5 bases and J by 10 bases, with 20 bases between the two germline ends. The chain's CDR3 is CASSLGQVVAGQYF. The CDR3 DNA reads TGTGCCAGCAGCCTTGGCCAGGTGGTCGCGGGCCAGTACTTC.

This clonotype was recorded many times. The chain has TRBV7-9 and TRBJ2-7; TRBD1 aligns across 10 bases. J was trimmed by 6 bases and V by 5 bases; bases with no gene match: 10. Germline-derived CDR1 and CDR2 are SEHNR and FQNEAQ (reference sequence). This CDR3 has 15 amino acids. CDR3 sequence (DNA): TGTGCCAGCAGCCTACAGACAGGGGGCGGCGCCGAGCAGTACTTC. This gives the protein CASSLQTGGGAEQYF. Full variable domain (rest looked up from reference TRBV7-9 and TRBJ2-7): DTGVSQNPRHKITKRGQNVTFRCDPISEHNRLYWYRQTLGQGPEFLTYFQNEAQLEKSRLLSDRFSAERPKGSFSTLEIQRTEQGDSAMYLCASSLQTGGGAEQYFGPGTRLTVT.

This clonotype was recorded at least ten times. CDR3 in amino acids: CSAPNQGISTDTQYF. In DNA, the CDR3 is TGCAGTGCGCCGAACCAGGGAATTAGCACAGATACGCAGTATTTT. This chain uses TRBV20-1 with TRBJ2-3; D is possibly TRBD1 (5 bases). Trimming removed 6 bases from V and 0 bases from J, with 16 bases in between. CDR1 and CDR2 from the germline V gene are DFQATT and SNEGSKA (reference sequence). This CDR3 spans 15 amino acids.

This clonotype showed up many times. The rearrangement links TRBV2 to TRBJ2-5; 7 bases line up with TRBD1. The V gene end was trimmed by 7 bases and the J gene end by 2 bases; junction bases not matched to a gene: 7. CDR1 is SNHLY and CDR2 is FYNNEI in the germline V gene. The CDR3 totals 14 residues. CDR3 bases: TGTGCCAGCACCTCGACAGGGTTACAAGAGACCCAGTACTTC. Translated, it gives CASTSTGLQETQYF.

This clonotype was counted a few times. The V call is TRBV5-6, the J call TRBJ1-2; D uncertain. V lost 0 bases and J lost 2, with 5 bases in between. The germline CDR1 and CDR2 sequences are SGHDT and YYEEEE. The length of the CDR3 is 13 residues. CDR3 in DNA: TGTGCCAGCAGCTTGGGCCGCAACTATGGCTACACCTTC. Translation gives CASSLGRNYGYTF. The variable domain in full, with the rest retrieved from reference TRBV5-6 and TRBJ1-2, is DAGVTQSPTHLIKTRGQQVTLRCSPKSGHDTVSWYQQALGQGPQFIFQYYEEEERQRGNFPDRFSGHQFPNYSSELNVNALLLGDSALYLCASSLGRNYGYTFGSGTRLTVV.